The T cell receptor beta chain under discussion was sequenced for a study of cytomegalovirus exposure and HLA in healthy donors. CDR1 SGDLS and CDR2 YYNGEE come from the germline V gene. The CDR3 spans 15 residues. V dropped 3 bases and J dropped 3 bases, with 15 bases sitting between them. Profiling relied on immunoSEQ multiplex PCR, and the TCRdb table lists in-frame clones only, not all of them. The repertoire holds around 300,000 clones, with around 90% as singletons. The source is a woman in her twenties or thirties in good health and CMV-seropositive. Material: PBMCs. V gene TRBV9 combines with J gene TRBJ2-5; D is undetermined. This CDR3 reads CASSAHGASKETQYF. CDR3 bases: TGTGCCAGCAGCGCCCACGGAGCTAGTAAAGAGACCCAGTACTTC.